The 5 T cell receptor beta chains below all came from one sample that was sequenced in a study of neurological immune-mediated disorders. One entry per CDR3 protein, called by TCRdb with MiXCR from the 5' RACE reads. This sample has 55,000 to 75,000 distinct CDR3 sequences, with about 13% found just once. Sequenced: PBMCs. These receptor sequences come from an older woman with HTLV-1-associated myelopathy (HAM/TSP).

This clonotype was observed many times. The CDR3 nucleotides are TGTGCCAGCACCCCGGGGTGGCGGGACACTGAAGCTTTCTTT. It translates to CASTPGWRDTEAFF. V usage is TRBV28 and J usage is TRBJ1-1; D is ambiguous. Trimming removed 7 bases from V and 3 bases from J, with 15 bases in between. Germline V gene lookup returns CDR1 MDHEN and CDR2 SYDVKM. The CDR3 has 14 residues. The full variable domain, in which reference TRBV28 and TRBJ1-1 provide the parts outside the CDR3, is DVKVTQSSRYLVKRTGEKVFLECVQDMDHENMFWYRQDPGLGLRLIYFSYDVKMKEKGDIPEGYSVSREKKERFSLILESASTNQTSMYLCASTPGWRDTEAFFGQGTRLTVV.

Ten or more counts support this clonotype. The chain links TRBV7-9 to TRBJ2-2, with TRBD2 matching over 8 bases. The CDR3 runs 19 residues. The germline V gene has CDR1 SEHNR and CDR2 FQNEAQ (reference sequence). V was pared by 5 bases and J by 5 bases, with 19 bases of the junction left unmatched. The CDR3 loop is CASSPWPPSSGSITGELFF. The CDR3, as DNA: TGTGCCAGCAGCCCCTGGCCCCCCTCGAGCGGGAGTATTACCGGGGAGCTGTTTTTT.

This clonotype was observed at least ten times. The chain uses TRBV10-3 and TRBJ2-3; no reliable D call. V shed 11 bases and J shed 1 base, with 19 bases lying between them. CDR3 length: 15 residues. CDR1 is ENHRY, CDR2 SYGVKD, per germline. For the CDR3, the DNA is TGTGCCTCCCTTGGGGAACCTCCTCGCACAGATACGCAGTATTTT. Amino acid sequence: CASLGEPPRTDTQYF.

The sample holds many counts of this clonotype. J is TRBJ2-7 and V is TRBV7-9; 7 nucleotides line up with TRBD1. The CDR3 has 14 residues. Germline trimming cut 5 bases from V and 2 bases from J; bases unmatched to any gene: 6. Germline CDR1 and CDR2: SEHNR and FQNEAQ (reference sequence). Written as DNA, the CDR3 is TGTGCCAGCAGCCCCAGGGGGTTCGCCTACGAGCAGTACTTC. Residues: CASSPRGFAYEQYF.

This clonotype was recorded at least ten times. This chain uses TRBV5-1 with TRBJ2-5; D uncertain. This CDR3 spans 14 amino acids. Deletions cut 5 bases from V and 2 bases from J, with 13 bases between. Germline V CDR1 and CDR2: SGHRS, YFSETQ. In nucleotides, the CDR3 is TGCGCCAGCAGTCGGTCTAGGGAACAAGAGACCCAGTACTTC. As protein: CASSRSREQETQYF.